The TCR beta chain under discussion was sequenced for a study of OX40 agonist ivuxolimab in advanced cancers. This clone was recorded once. Its antigen remains unidentified. General study results and limits: More expanded clones were found, on average, in CD8+ than in CD4+ T cells.

Blood was sampled at baseline, cycle 4 day 1, and cycle 7 day 1. Clones were sequenced by immunoSEQ multiplex PCR, and TCRdb holds only the in-frame ones, with some missing. The table includes 75,000 to 85,000 clones, roughly 87% detected once. V gave up 5 bases and J gave up 5 bases, with 18 bases separating them. In germline, CDR1 is MNHEY, CDR2 SVGAGI. The CDR3 has 15 residues. The source was CD4+ or CD8+ T cells sorted from blood, collected in a trial of the OX40 agonist ivuxolimab. The chain employs TRBV6-5 and TRBJ1-2; the D gene is possibly TRBD1 (5 bases). This TCR derives from an adult with an advanced solid tumor such as melanoma, head and neck, liver or kidney cancer. CDR3 region: CASSPGGGGKYGYTF. The CDR3 region has the DNA TGTGCCAGCAGTCCCGGAGGCGGGGGTAAATATGGCTACACCTTC.